The clone carrying this TCR beta chain was observed many times. Its antigen is currently unknown. The entry originates in a study of molecular identifiers for immune sequencing clone quantification. Overall study results and limits: The study found clones above 20 RNA copies held over 97% of effector molecules and under 1% in naive cells.

Based on a CD8+CD4-CCR7+CD45RA+ profile, naive CD8 T cells were sorted. Libraries of bulk TCR were made by previously described methods (with listed TCR primers). TCRdb called the PCR reads again in MiXCR, with one record for every CDR3 protein. Among 60,000 to 75,000 distinct CDR3 sequences listed, about a fifth were seen once. The length of the CDR3 is 14 residues. V shed 2 bases, J shed 3 bases, and the junction held 0 bases outside the gene matches. Germline lookup yields CDR1 MNHEY and CDR2 SVGEGT. The sequence was obtained from a human donor in good health. Some libraries in this study had Jurkat cell RNA spiked in. This chain links TRBV6-2 or TRBV6-3 with TRBJ2-7, with 11 bases aligning to TRBD2. Sequences were obtained from naive CD8+ T cells from blood, with Jurkat cell RNA spiked in. The subset denotes: FACS-sorted CD8+CD4-CCR7+CD45RA+ naive T cells. The CDR3 sequence: CASSYLAGGYEQYF. CDR3 nucleotides: TGTGCCAGCAGTTACCTAGCGGGAGGCTACGAGCAGTACTTC.